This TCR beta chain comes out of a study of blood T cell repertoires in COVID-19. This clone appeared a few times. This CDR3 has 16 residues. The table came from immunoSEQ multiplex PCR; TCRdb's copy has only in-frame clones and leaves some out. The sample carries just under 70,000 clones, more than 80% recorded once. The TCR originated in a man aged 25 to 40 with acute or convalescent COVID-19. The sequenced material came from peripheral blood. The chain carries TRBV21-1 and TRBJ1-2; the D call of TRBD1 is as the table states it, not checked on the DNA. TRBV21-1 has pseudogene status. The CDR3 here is CASTLTQTGLGYGYTF. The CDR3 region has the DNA TGTGCCAGCACCCTAACTCAGACAGGGCTAGGCTATGGCTACACCTTC.